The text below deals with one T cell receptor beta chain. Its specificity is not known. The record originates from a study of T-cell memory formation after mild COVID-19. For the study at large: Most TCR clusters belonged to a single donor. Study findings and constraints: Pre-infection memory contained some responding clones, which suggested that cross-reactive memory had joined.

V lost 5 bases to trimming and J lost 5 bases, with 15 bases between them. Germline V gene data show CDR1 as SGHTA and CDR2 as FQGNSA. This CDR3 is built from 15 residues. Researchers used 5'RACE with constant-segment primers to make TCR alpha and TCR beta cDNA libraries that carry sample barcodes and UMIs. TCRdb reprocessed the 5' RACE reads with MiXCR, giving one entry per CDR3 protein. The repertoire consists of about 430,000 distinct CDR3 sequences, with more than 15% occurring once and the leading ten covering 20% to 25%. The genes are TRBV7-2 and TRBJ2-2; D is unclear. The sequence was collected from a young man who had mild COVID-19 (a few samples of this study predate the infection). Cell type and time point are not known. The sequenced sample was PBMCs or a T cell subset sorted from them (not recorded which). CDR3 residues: CASSPLPGATGELFF. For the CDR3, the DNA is TGTGCCAGCAGCCCACTACCGGGTGCTACCGGGGAGCTGTTTTTT.